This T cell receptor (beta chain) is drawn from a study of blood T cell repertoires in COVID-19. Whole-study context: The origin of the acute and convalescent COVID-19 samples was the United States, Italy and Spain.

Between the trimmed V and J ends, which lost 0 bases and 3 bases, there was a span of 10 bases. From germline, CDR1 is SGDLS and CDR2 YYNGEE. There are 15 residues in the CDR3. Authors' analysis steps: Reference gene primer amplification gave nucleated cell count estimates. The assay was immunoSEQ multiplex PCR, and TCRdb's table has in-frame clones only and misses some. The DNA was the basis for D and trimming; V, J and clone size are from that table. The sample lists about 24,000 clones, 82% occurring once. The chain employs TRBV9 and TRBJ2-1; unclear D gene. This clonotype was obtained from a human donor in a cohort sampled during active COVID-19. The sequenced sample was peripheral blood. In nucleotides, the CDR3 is TGTGCCAGCAGCGTAGACAGAACCAACTACAATGAGCAGTTCTTC. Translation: CASSVDRTNYNEQFF.